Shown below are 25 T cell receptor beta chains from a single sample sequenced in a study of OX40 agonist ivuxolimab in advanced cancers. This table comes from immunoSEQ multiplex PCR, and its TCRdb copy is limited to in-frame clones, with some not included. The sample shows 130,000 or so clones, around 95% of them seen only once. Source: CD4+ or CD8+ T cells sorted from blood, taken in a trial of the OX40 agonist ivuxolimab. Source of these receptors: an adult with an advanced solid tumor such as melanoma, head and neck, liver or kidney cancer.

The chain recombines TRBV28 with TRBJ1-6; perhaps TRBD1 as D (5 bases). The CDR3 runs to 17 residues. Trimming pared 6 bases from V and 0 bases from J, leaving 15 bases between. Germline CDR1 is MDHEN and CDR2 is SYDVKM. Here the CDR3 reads CASSSLQESSYNSPLHF. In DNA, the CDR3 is TGTGCCAGCAGCAGCCTACAGGAGAGCTCCTATAATTCACCCCTCCACTTT.

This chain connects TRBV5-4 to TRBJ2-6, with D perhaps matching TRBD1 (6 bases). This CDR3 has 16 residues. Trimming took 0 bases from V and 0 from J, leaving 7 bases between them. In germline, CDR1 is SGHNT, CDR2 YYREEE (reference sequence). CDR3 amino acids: CASSLVGGSGANVLTF. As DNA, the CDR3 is TGTGCCAGCAGCTTGGTAGGGGGCTCTGGGGCCAACGTCCTGACTTTC.

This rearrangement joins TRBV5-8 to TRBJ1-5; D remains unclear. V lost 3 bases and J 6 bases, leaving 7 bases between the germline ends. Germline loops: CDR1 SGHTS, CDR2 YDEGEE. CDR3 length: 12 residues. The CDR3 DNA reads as TGTGCCAGCAGCTGGTCGTTTCAGCCCCAGCATTTT. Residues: CASSWSFQPQHF.

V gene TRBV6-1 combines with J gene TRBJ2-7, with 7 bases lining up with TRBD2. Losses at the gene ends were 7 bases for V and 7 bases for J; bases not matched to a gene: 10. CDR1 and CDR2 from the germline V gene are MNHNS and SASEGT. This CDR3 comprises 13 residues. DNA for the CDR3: TGTGCCAGCAAGGAGTTGACAGCGGGAGAGCAGTACTTC. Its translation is CASKELTAGEQYF.

CDR3 residues: CASSYSDRSYGYTF. The CDR3 DNA reads TGTGCCAGCAGTTACTCGGACAGATCCTATGGCTACACCTTC. This sequence joins TRBV6-5 and TRBJ1-2; TRBD1 might be the D (6 bases). V shed 0 bases and J shed 4 bases, with 9 bases lying between them. Germline V gene lookup returns CDR1 MNHEY and CDR2 SVGAGI. This CDR3 is built from 14 residues.

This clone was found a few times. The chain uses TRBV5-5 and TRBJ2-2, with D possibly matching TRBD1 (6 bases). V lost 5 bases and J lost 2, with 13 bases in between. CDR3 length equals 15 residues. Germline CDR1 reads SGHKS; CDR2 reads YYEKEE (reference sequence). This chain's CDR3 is CASRVLGANTGELFF. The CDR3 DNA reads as TGTGCCAGCAGGGTCTTGGGGGCAAACACCGGGGAGCTGTTTTTT.

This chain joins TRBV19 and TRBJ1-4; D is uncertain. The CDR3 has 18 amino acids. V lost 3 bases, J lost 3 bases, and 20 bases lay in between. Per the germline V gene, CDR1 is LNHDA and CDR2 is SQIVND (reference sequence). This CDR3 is CASSIGWASGTSNEKLFF. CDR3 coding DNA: TGTGCCAGTAGTATCGGATGGGCCTCGGGTACCTCTAATGAAAAACTGTTTTTT.

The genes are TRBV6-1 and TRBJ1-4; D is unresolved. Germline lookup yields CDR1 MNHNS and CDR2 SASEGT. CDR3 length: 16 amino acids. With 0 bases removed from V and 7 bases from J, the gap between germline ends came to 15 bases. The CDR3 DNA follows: TGTGCCAGCAGTGAAGCTCTGGCAGGACGAACTGAAAAACTGTTTTTT. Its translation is CASSEALAGRTEKLFF.

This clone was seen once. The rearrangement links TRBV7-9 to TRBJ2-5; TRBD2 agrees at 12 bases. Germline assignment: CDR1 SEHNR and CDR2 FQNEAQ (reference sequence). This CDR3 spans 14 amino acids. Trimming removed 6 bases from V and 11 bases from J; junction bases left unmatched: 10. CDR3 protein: CASRVTSGSGEQYF. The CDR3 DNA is TGTGCCAGCAGGGTGACTAGCGGGAGTGGGGAGCAGTACTTC.

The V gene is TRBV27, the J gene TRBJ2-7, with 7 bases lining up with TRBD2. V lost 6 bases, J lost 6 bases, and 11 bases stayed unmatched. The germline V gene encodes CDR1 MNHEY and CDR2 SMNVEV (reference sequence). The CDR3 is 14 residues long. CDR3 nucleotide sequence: TGTGCCAGCAGCCTCGGGGGGTTCAGCGTCGAGCAGTACTTC. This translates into CASSLGGFSVEQYF.

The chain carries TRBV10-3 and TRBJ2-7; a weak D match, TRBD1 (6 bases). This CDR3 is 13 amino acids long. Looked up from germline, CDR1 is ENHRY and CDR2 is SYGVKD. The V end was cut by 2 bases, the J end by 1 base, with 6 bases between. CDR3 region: CAISEGQSYEQYF. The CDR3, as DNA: TGTGCCATCAGTGAGGGACAGTCCTACGAGCAGTACTTC.

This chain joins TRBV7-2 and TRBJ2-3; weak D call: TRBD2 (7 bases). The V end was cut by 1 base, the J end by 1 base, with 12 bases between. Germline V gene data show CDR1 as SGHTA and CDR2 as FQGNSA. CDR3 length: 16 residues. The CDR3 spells CASSLGGGLGTDTQYF. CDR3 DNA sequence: TGTGCCAGCAGCTTAGGGGGGGGCTTGGGCACAGATACGCAGTATTTT.

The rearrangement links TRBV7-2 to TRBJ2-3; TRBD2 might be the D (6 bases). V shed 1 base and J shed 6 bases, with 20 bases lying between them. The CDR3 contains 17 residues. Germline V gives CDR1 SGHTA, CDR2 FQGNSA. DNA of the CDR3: TGTGCCAGCAGCTTAGAACTCCCAGTGAGAGGGACTGATACGCAGTATTTT. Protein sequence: CASSLELPVRGTDTQYF.

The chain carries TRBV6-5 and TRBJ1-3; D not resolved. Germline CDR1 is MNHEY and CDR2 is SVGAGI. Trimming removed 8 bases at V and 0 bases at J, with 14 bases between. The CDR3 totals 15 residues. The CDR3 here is CASGRRAASGNTIYF. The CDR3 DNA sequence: TGTGCCAGCGGGAGGCGGGCCGCCTCTGGAAACACCATATATTTT.

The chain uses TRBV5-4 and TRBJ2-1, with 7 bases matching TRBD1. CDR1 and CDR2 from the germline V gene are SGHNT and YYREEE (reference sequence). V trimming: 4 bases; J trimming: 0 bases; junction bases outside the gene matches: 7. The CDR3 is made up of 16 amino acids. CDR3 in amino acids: CASSPRDSSSYNEQFF. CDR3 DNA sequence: TGTGCCAGCAGCCCCCGGGACAGTAGCTCCTACAATGAGCAGTTCTTC.

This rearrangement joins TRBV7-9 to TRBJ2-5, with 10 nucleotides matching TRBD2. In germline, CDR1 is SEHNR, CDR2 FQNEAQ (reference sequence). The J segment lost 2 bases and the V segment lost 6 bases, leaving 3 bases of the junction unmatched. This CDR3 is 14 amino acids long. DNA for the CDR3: TGTGCCAGCAGTACTAGCGGGACTCAAGAGACCCAGTACTTC. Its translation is CASSTSGTQETQYF.

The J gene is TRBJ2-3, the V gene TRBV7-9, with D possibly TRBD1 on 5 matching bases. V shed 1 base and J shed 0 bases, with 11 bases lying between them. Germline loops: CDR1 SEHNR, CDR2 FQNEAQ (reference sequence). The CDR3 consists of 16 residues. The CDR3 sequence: CASSLVGRGSTDTQYF. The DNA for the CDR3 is TGTGCCAGCAGCTTAGTTGGTAGGGGAAGCACAGATACGCAGTATTTT.

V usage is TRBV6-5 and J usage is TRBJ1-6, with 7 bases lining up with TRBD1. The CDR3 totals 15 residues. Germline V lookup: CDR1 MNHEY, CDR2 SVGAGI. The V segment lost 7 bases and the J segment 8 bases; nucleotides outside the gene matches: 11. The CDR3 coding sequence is TGTGCCAGCACGTACACAGGGGCCGGGGATTCACCCCTCCACTTT. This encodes CASTYTGAGDSPLHF.

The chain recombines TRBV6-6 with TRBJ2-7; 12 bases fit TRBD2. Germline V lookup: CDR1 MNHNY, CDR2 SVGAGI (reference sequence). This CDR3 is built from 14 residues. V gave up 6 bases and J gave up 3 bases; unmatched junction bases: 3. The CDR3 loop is CASRLTSGSYEQYF. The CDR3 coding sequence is TGTGCCAGCAGATTGACTAGCGGGAGCTACGAGCAGTACTTC.

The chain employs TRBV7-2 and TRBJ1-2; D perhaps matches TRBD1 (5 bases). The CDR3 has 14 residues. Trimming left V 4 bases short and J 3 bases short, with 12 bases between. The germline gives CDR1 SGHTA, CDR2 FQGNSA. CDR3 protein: CASSYYGGDYGYTF. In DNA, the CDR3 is TGTGCCAGCAGCTATTATGGGGGGGACTATGGCTACACCTTC.

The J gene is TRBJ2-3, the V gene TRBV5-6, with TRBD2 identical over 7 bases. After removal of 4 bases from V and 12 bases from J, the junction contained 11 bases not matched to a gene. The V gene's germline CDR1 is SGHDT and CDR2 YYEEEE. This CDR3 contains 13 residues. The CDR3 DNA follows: TGTGCCAGCAGCCTCCCGGAGACTAGCAATCAGTATTTT. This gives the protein CASSLPETSNQYF.

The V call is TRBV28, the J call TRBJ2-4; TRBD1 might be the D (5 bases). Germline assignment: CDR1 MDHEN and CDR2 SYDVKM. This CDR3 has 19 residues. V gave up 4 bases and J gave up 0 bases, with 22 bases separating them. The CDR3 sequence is CASSSGHWGSELAKNIQYF. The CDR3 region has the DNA TGTGCCAGCAGTTCCGGACACTGGGGATCGGAGCTAGCCAAAAACATTCAGTACTTC.

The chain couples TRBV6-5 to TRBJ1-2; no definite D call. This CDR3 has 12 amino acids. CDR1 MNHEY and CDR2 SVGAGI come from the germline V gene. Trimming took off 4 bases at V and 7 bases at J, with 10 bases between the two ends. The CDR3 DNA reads TGTGCCAGCAGTTTAGGGCCTGGTGGCTACACCTTC. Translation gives CASSLGPGGYTF.

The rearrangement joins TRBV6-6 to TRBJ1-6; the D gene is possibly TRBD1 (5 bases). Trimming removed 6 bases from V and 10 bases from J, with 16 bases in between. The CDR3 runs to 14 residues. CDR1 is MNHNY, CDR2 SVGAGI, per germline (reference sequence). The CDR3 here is CASSPGRGGSPLHF. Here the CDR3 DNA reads TGTGCCAGCAGCCCCGGGAGGGGTGGATCACCCCTCCACTTT.

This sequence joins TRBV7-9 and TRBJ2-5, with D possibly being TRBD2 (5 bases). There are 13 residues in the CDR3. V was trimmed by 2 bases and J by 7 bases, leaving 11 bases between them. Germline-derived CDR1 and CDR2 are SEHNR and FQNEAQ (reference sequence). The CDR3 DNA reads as TGTGCCAGCAGCTTATCTCAAGAGGGGACCCAGTACTTC. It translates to CASSLSQEGTQYF. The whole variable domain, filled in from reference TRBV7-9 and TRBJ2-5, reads DTGVSQNPRHKITKRGQNVTFRCDPISEHNRLYWYRQTLGQGPEFLTYFQNEAQLEKSRLLSDRFSAERPKGSFSTLEIQRTEQGDSAMYLCASSLSQEGTQYFGPGTRLLVL.